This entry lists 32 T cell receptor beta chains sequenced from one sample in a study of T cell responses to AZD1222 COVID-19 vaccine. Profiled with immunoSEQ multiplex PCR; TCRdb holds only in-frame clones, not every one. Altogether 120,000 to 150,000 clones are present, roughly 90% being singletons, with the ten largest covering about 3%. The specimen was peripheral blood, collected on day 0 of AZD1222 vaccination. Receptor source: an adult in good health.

For the CDR3, the DNA is TGCGCCAGCAGCTTGGACGGGGAACGATATCCCTCCTATGGCTACACCTTC. It encodes CASSLDGERYPSYGYTF. V is TRBV5-1 and J is TRBJ1-2; D is undetermined. Germline-derived CDR1 and CDR2 are SGHRS and YFSETQ. There are 17 residues in the CDR3. V was pared by 0 bases and J by 4 bases, with 19 bases between. Filled out from reference TRBV5-1 and TRBJ1-2, the complete variable domain reads KAGVTQTPRYLIKTRGQQVTLSCSPISGHRSVSWYQQTPGQGLQFLFEYFSETQRNKGNFPGRFSGRQFSNSRSEMNVSTLELGDSALYLCASSLDGERYPSYGYTFGSGTRLTVV.

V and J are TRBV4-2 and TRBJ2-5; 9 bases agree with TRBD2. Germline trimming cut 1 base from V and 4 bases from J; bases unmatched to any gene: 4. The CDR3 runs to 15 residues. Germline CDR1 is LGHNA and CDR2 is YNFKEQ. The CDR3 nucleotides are TGTGCCAGCAGCCAAGGGCGGGGGGGCGGAGAGACCCAGTACTTC. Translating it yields CASSQGRGGGETQYF.

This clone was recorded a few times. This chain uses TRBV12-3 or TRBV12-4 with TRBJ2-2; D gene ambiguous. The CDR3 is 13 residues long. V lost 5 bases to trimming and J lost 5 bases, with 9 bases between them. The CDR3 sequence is CASSPWGTGELFF. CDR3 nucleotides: TGTGCCAGCAGTCCTTGGGGAACCGGGGAGCTGTTTTTT.

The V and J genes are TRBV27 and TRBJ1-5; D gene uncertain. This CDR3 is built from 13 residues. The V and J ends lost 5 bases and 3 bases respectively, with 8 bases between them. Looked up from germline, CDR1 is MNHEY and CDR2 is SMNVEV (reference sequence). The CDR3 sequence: CASSRGINQPQHF. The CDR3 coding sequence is TGTGCCAGCAGTCGGGGTATCAATCAGCCCCAGCATTTT.

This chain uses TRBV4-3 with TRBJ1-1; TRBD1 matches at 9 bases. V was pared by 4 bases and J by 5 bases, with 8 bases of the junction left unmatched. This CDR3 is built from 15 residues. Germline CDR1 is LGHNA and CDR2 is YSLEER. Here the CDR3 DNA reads TGCGCCAGCAGCCTCGAGACAGGGGGAGTAACTGAAGCTTTCTTT. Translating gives CASSLETGGVTEAFF.

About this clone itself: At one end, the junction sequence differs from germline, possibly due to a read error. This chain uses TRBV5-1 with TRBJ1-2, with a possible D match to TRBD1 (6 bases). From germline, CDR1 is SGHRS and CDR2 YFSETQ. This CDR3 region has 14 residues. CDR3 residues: CASSPAMGHYVYTF. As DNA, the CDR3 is TGCGCCAGCAGCCCAGCGATGGGACACTATGTCTACACCTTC. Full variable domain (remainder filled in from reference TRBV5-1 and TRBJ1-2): KAGVTQTPRYLIKTRGQQVTLSCSPISGHRSVSWYQQTPGQGLQFLFEYFSETQRNKGNFPGRFSGRQFSNSRSEMNVSTLELGDSALYLCASSPAMGHYVYTFGSGTRLTVV.

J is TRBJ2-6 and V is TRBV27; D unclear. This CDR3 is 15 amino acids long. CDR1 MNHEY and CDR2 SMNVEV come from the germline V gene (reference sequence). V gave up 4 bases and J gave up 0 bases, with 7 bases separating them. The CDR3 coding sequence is TGTGCCAGCAGTTCCCGAAACTCTGGGGCCAACGTCCTGACTTTC. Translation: CASSSRNSGANVLTF.

The CDR3 sequence is CASRTKGISYNEQFF. In DNA, the CDR3 is TGTGCCAGCAGGACGAAAGGGATCTCCTACAATGAGCAGTTCTTC. The chain joins TRBV7-2 to TRBJ2-1; D is unresolved. Between the trimmed V and J ends, which lost 6 bases and 0 bases, there was a span of 12 bases. CDR1 SGHTA and CDR2 FQGNSA come from the germline V gene. CDR3 length equals 15 residues.

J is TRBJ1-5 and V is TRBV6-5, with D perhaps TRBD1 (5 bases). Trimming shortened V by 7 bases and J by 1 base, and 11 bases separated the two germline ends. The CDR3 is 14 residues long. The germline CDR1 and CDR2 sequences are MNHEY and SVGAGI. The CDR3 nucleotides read TGTGCCAGCACCTCGGGGGGGAGCAATCAGCCCCAGCATTTT. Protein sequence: CASTSGGSNQPQHF.

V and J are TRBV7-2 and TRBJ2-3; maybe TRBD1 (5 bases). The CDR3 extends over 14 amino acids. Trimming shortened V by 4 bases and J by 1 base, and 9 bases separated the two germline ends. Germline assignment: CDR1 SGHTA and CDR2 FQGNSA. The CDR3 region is CASSSQTGTDTQYF. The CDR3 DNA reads TGTGCCAGCAGCTCCCAGACAGGCACAGATACGCAGTATTTT.

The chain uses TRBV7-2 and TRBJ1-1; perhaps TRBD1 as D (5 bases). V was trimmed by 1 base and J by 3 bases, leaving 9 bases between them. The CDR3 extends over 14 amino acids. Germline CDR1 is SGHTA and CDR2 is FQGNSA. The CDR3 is CASSLEGQYTEAFF. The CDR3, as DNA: TGTGCCAGCAGCTTAGAGGGGCAGTACACTGAAGCTTTCTTT.

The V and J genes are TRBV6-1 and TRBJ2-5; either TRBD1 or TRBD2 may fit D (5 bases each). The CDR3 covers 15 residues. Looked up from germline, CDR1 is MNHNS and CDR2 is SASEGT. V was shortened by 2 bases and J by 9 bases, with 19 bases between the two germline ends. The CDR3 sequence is CASSELRVGDGAQYF. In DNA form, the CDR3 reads TGTGCCAGCAGTGAACTCAGAGTGGGGGATGGAGCCCAGTACTTC.

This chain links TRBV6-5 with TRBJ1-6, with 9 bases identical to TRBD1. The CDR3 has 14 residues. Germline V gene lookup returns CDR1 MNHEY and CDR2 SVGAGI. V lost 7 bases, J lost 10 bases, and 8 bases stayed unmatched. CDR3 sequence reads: CASKMDRGESPLHF. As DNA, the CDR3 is TGTGCCAGCAAAATGGACAGGGGTGAGTCACCCCTCCACTTT.

CDR3 region: CASRGAGVNNEQFF. DNA for the CDR3: TGTGCCAGTAGAGGGGCGGGAGTGAACAATGAGCAGTTCTTC. The chain has TRBV27 and TRBJ2-1; 7 positions match TRBD2. Germline V gene data show CDR1 as MNHEY and CDR2 as SMNVEV (reference sequence). The V segment lost 9 bases and the J segment 5 bases; nucleotides outside the gene matches: 10. The CDR3 loop spans 14 amino acids.

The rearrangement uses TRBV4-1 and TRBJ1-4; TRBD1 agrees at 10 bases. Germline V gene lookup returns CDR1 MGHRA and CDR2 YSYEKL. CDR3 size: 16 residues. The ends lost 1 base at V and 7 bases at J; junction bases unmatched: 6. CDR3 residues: CASSQAGTGAGEKLFF. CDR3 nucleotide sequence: TGCGCCAGCAGCCAAGCCGGGACAGGGGCGGGTGAAAAACTGTTTTTT.

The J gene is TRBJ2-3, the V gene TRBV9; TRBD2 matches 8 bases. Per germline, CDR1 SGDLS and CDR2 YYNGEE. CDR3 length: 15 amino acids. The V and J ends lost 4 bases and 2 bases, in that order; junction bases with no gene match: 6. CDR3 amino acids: CASSSRGGPTDTQYF. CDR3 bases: TGTGCCAGCAGCTCCCGGGGGGGCCCCACAGATACGCAGTATTTT.

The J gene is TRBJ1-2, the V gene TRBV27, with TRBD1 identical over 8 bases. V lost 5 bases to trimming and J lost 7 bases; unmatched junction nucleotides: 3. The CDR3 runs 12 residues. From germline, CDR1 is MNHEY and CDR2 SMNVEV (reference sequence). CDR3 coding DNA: TGTGCCAGCAGTATGACAGGGGTTGGCTACACCTTC. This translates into CASSMTGVGYTF.

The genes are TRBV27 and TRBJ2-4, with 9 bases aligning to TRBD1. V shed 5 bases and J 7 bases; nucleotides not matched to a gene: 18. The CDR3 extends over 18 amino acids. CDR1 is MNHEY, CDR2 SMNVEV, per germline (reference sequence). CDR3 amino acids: CASSKGLEPGQGANIQYF. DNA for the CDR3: TGTGCCAGCAGTAAGGGATTAGAGCCGGGACAGGGCGCCAACATTCAGTACTTC.

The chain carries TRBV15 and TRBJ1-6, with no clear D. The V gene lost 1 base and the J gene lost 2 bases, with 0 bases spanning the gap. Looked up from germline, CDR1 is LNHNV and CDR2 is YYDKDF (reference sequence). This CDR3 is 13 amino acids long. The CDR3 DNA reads TGTGCCACCAGCAGAGCCTATAATTCACCCCTCCACTTT. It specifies CATSRAYNSPLHF.

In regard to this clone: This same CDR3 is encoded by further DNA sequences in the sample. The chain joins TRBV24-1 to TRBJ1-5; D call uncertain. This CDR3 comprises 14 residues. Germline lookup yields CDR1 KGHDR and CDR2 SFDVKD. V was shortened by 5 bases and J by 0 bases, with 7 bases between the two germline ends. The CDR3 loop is CATSAAYSNQPQHF. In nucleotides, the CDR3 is TGTGCCACCAGTGCGGCGTATAGCAATCAGCCCCAGCATTTT.

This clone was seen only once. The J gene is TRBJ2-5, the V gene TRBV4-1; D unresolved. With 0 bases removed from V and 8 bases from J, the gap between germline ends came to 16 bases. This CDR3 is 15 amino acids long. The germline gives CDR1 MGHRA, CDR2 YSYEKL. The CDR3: CASSQDPGPTGTQYF. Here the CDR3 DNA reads TGCGCCAGCAGCCAAGATCCCGGCCCGACGGGTACCCAGTACTTC.

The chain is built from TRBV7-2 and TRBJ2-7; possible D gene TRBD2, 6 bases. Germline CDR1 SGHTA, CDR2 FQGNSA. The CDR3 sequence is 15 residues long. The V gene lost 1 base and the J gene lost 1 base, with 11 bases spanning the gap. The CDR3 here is CASSLVSGDSYEQYF. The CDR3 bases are TGTGCCAGCAGCTTAGTGTCGGGGGATTCCTACGAGCAGTACTTC.

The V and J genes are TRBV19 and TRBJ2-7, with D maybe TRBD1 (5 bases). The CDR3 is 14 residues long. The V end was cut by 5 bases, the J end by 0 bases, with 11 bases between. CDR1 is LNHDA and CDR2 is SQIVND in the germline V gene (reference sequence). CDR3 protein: CASSLVTASYEQYF. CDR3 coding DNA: TGTGCCAGTAGTCTGGTGACAGCCTCCTACGAGCAGTACTTC. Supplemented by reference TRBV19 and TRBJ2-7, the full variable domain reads DGGITQSPKYLFRKEGQNVTLSCEQNLNHDAMYWYRQDPGQGLRLIYYSQIVNDFQKGDIAEGYSVSREKKESFPLTVTSAQKNPTAFYLCASSLVTASYEQYFGPGTRLTVT.

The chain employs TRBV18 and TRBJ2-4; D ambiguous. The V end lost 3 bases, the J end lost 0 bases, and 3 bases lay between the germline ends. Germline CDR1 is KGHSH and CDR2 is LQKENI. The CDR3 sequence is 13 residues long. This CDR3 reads CASSPIAKNIQYF. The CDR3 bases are TGTGCCAGCTCACCGATAGCCAAAAACATTCAGTACTTC.

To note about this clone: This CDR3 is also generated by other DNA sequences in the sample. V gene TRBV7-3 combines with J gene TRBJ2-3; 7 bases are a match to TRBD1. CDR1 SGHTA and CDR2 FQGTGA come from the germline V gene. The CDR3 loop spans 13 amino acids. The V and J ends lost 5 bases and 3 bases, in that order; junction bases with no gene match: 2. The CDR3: CASSLQGTDTQYF. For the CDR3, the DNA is TGTGCCAGCAGCCTACAGGGGACAGATACGCAGTATTTT.

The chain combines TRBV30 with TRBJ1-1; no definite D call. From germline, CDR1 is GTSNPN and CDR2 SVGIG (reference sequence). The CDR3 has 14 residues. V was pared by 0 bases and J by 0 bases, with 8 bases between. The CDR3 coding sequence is TGTGCCTGGAGTGTTGCTTTAATGAACACTGAAGCTTTCTTT. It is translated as CAWSVALMNTEAFF.

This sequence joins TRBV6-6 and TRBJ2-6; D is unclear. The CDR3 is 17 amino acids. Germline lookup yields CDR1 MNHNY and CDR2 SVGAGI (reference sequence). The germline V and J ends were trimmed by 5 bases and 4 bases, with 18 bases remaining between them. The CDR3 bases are TGTGCCAGCAGTCCCAGCCCCAGGTTGGCCGGGGCCAACGTCCTGACTTTC. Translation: CASSPSPRLAGANVLTF.

The CDR3 bases are TGTGCCAGCAGTTCCCCGTCCCGGGTCTCGCGGGAGACCCAGTACTTC. As protein: CASSSPSRVSRETQYF. The chain joins TRBV28 to TRBJ2-5, with no clear D. The germline V and J ends were trimmed by 4 bases and 5 bases, with 20 bases remaining between them. The CDR3 has 16 residues. Germline CDR1 MDHEN, CDR2 SYDVKM.

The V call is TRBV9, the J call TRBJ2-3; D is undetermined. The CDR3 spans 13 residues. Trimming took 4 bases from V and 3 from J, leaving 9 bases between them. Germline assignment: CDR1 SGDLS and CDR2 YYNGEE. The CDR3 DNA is TGTGCCAGCAGCCCCCGGTTGACAGATACGCAGTATTTT. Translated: CASSPRLTDTQYF.

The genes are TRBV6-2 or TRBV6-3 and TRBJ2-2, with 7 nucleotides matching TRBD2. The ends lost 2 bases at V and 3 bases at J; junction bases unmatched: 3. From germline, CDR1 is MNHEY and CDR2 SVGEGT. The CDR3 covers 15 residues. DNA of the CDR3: TGTGCCAGCAGTTACGGGAGGGACTACACCGGGGAGCTGTTTTTT. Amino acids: CASSYGRDYTGELFF.

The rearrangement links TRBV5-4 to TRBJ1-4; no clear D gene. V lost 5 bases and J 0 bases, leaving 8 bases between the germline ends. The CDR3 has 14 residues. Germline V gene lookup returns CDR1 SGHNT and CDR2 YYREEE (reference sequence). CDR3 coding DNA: TGTGCCAGCAGTCTCGGTGCAACTAATGAAAAACTGTTTTTT. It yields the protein CASSLGATNEKLFF.

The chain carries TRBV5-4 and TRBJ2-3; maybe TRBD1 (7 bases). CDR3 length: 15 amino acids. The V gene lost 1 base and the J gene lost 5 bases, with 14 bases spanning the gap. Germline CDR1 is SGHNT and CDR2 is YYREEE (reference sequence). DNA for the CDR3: TGTGCCAGCAGCTTGCAAAGACAGGGAGGAGATACGCAGTATTTT. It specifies CASSLQRQGGDTQYF. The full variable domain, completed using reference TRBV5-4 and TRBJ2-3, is ETGVTQSPTHLIKTRGQQVTLRCSSQSGHNTVSWYQQALGQGPQFIFQYYREEENGRGNFPPRFSGLQFPNYSSELNVNALELDDSALYLCASSLQRQGGDTQYFGPGTRLTVL.